This TCR beta chain was captured by sequencing in a study of cytomegalovirus exposure and HLA in healthy donors. CDR1 SNHLY and CDR2 FYNNEI come from the germline V gene. V shed 5 bases and J shed 9 bases, with 11 bases lying between them. This CDR3 is built from 12 residues. 13 Jbeta primers and 60 Vbeta primers were used for the PCR. TCRdb's copy holds only in-frame clones and misses some; the assay was immunoSEQ multiplex PCR. The table lists under 150,000 clones, about three quarters of them singletons. Study findings and constraints: A later analysis, which compared TCR beta chains of equal frequency, found the HLA-associated ones more clonally expanded.

Concerning this clone: No antigen is known for it.

The TCR sequence derives from a woman between 18 and 30 years old in good health and CMV-seronegative. The J gene is TRBJ2-1, the V gene TRBV2; D not certain. The source material was PBMCs. The CDR3 DNA follows: TGTGCCAGCAGTACCGAGGTTGGTGAGCAGTTCTTC. This sequence encodes CASSTEVGEQFF.